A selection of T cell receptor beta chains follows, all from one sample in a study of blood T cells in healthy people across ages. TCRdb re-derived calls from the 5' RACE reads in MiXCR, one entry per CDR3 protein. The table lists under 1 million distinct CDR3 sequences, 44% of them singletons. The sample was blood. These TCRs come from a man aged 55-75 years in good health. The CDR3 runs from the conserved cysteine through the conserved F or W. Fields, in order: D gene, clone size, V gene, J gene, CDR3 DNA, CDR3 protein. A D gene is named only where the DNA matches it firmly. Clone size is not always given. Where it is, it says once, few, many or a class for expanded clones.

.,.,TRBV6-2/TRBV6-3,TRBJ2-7,TGTGCCAGCAGCAGGGTGACCTACGAGCAGTACTTC,CASSRVTYEQYF
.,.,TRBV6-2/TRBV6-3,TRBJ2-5,TGTGCCGGCAGTTACGATGTCCTTAAGGCGGAGACCCAGTACTTC,CAGSYDVLKAETQYF
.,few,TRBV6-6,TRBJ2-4,TGTGCCAGCAGAAACGGGGCTGTCAAAAACATTCAGTACTTC,CASRNGAVKNIQYF
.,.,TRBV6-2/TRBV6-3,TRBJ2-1,TGTGCCAGCAGCCTCGGATGCCCTTCCTACAATGAGCAGTTCTTC,CASSLGCPSYNEQFF
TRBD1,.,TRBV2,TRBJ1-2,TGTGCCAGCAGGGAGGGGGCCCCTAGAGGCTACACCTTC,CASREGAPRGYTF
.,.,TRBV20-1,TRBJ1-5,TGCAGTGCTAGAGATTCAGCATATAGCAATCAGCCCCAGCATTTT,CSARDSAYSNQPQHF
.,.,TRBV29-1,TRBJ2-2,TGCGGCGTTTCGTGGGATAGACTCAACGGGGAGCTGTTTTTT,CGVSWDRLNGELFF
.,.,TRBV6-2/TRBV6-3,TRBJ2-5,TGTGCCAGCAGTGATCCAGGGGCTCAAGAGACCCAGTACTTC,CASSDPGAQETQYF
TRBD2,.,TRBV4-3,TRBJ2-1,TGCGCCAGCAGCCACATTGCTAGCGGAGGTGAGCAGTTCTTC,CASSHIASGGEQFF
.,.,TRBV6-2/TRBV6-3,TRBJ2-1,TGTGCCAGCAGAGAAGTAACGGGAGACAATGAGCAGTTCTTC,CASREVTGDNEQFF
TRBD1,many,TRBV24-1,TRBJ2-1,TGTGCCACCGGGACAGGGGGCTCCAATGAGCAGTTCTTC,CATGTGGSNEQFF
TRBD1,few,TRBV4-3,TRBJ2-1,TGCGCCAGCAGCCAGGCCGGGACAGGGGATGAGCAGTTCTTC,CASSQAGTGDEQFF
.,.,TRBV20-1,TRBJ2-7,TGCAGTGCTACCTTGGGCAGCAACTCCTACGAGCAGTACTTC,CSATLGSNSYEQYF
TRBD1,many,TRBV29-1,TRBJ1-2,TGCAGCGGGGGACAGGGGACTAATGGCTACACCTTC,CSGGQGTNGYTF
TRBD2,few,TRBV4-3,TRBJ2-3,TGCGCCAGCAGTCGAGGACTAGCGGGGGGGGATACGCAGTATTTT,CASSRGLAGGDTQYF
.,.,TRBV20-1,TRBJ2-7,TGCAGTGCCAATCGAATTCCCCTGAGCGAGCAGTACTTC,CSANRIPLSEQYF
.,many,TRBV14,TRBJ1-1,TGTGCCAGCAGCCAACCGGGGATGAACACTGAAGCTTTCTTT,CASSQPGMNTEAFF
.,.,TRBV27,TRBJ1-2,TGTGCCAGCAGTTTATCGTCTCAGGTCTTCCACTATGGCTACACCTTC,CASSLSSQVFHYGYTF
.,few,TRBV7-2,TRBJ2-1,TGTGCCAGCAGCTTAGGGCCCAGGGCTCAGGGGACTGAGCAGTTCTTC,CASSLGPRAQGTEQFF
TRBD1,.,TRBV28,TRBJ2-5,TGTGCCAGCAGTTTACCGGGACAGAAGAGGACCCAGTACTTC,CASSLPGQKRTQYF
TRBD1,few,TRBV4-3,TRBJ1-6,TGCGCCAGCAGCCAACCTGACAGGGTTGATTCACCCCTCCACTTT,CASSQPDRVDSPLHF
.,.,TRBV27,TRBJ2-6,TGTGCCATCCGGACTGGGGCCAACGTCCTGACTTTC,CAIRTGANVLTF
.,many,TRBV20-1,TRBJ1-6,TGCAGTGCTAGCCGGGACATTGGGAATTCACCCCTCCACTTT,CSASRDIGNSPLHF
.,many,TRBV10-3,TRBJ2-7,TGTGCCATCAGTGAGGCGGTCTCCTACGAGCAGTACTTC,CAISEAVSYEQYF
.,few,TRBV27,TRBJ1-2,TGTGCCAGCAGTTTTTTGGCGGGACCTGGTGGCTACACCTTC,CASSFLAGPGGYTF
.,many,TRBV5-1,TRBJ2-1,TGCGCCAGCAGCTTGGGCGGTAGCTCCCTCTCCTACAATGAGCAGTTCTTC,CASSLGGSSLSYNEQFF
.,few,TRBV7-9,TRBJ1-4,TGTGCCAGCAGCATGACAGAAGAGGATGAAAAACTGTTTTTT,CASSMTEEDEKLFF
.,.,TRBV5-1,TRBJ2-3,TGCGCCAGCAGCTTGGACCGTATAACTAGCACAGATACGCAGTATTTT,CASSLDRITSTDTQYF
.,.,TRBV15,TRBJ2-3,TGTGCCACCAGCAGAGGCGAGGGAGAGGGCACAGATACGCAGTATTTT,CATSRGEGEGTDTQYF
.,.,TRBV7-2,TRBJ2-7,TGTGCCAGCAGCTTTGATATAACCTACGAGCAGTACTTC,CASSFDITYEQYF
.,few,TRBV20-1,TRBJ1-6,TGCAGTGCTAGAGACCATCGTAAGGTGTATTCACCCCTCCACTTT,CSARDHRKVYSPLHF
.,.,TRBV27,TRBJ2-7,TGTGCCAGCAGCCCGAGCCGGCCGGGGTTTCGGGAGCAGTACTTC,CASSPSRPGFREQYF
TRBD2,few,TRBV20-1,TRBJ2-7,TGCAGTGCTTCTCGTACGGGGGGGTTTCCCTACGAGCAGTACTTC,CSASRTGGFPYEQYF
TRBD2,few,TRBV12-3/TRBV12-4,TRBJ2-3,TGTGCCAGCAATGAGCGGGGTCACACAGATACGCAGTATTTT,CASNERGHTDTQYF
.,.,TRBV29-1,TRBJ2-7,TGCAGCGGTGTGCGGCTAGACGAGCAGTACTTC,CSGVRLDEQYF
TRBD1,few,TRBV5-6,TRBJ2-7,TGTGCCAGCACCGGGACAGGGAGTTCCTACGAGCAGTACTTC,CASTGTGSSYEQYF
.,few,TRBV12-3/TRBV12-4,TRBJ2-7,TGTGCCAGCAGAAGACAGGAACCCTACGAGCAGTACTTC,CASRRQEPYEQYF
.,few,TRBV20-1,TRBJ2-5,TGCAGTGCTAGAGATCAGGGGCAGCCGCGTGGAGAGACCCAGTACTTC,CSARDQGQPRGETQYF
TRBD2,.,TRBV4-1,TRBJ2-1,TGCTCCAGCAGCCAAGAGGAGCGGGGGTACAATGAGCAGTTCTTC,CSSSQEERGYNEQFF
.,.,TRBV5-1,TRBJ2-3,TGCGCCAGCAGAACATATTGGGGCACAGATACGCAGTATTTT,CASRTYWGTDTQYF
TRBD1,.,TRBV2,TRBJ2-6,TGTGCCGTTTCGAGCGACAGGGGTATGTCTGGGGCCAACGTCCTGACTTTC,CAVSSDRGMSGANVLTF
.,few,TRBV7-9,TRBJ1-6,TGTGCCAGCAGCACACACGACCTTGAGGGAGCCAATTCACCCCTCCACTTT,CASSTHDLEGANSPLHF
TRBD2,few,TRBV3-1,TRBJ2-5,TGTGCCAGCAGCCAAGGGTCGGTAGCGGGGATTACCCAGTACTTC,CASSQGSVAGITQYF
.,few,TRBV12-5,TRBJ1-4,TGTGCTAGTGGGTGCCCTACAGCAACTAATGAAAAACTGTTTTTT,CASGCPTATNEKLFF
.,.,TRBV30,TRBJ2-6,TGTGCCTGGAGCCAGGGTAGGTCTGGGGCCAACGTCCTGACTTTC,CAWSQGRSGANVLTF
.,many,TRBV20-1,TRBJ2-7,TGCAGTGCTAGACCAAGGGCCTACGAGCAGTACTTC,CSARPRAYEQYF
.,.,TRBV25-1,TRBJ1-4,TGTGCCAGCAGAGGGACAATCGCTTACGAAAAACTGTTTTTT,CASRGTIAYEKLFF
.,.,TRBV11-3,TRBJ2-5,TGTGCCAGCAGCTTAGATGTGGCTTCCAATGAGCAGTACTTC,CASSLDVASNEQYF
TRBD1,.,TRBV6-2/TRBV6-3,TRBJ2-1,TGTGCCAGCTACGGGACAGGCGGTGGGAATGAGCAGTTCTTC,CASYGTGGGNEQFF
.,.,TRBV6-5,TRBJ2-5,TGTGCCAGCAGTTTTCGACGGGACCCCCAAGGGACCCAGTACTTC,CASSFRRDPQGTQYF
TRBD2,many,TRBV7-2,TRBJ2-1,TGTGCCAGCAGCTTACCACTAGCGGGGGTTGAGCAGTTCTTC,CASSLPLAGVEQFF
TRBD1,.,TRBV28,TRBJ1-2,TGTGCCAGCAGCAGAATTGACAGGGACAGCTATGGCTACACCTTC,CASSRIDRDSYGYTF
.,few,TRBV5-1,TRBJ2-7,TGCGCCAGCAGCGAACAAGGCACTTACTACGAGCAGTACTTC,CASSEQGTYYEQYF
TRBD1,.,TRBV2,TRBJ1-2,TGTGCCAGCAGTGATTTACAGGGGGCCAACTATGGCTACACCTTC,CASSDLQGANYGYTF
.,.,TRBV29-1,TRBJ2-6,TGCAGCGCCTCATTACAGAGCTCTGGGGCCAACGTCCTGACTTTC,CSASLQSSGANVLTF
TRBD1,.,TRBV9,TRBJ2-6,TGTGCCAGCAGCGGGAGGCTACCGGGACAGCCTAAAAACTCTGGGGCCAACGTCCTGACTTTC,CASSGRLPGQPKNSGANVLTF
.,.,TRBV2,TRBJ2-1,TGTGCCAGCAGGTTGACTAGTCGTGAGACCCAGTTCTTC,CASRLTSRETQFF
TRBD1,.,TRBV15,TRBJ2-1,TGTGCCACCAGCAGGGGACCGGGACAGGGCGATGAGCAGTTCTTC,CATSRGPGQGDEQFF